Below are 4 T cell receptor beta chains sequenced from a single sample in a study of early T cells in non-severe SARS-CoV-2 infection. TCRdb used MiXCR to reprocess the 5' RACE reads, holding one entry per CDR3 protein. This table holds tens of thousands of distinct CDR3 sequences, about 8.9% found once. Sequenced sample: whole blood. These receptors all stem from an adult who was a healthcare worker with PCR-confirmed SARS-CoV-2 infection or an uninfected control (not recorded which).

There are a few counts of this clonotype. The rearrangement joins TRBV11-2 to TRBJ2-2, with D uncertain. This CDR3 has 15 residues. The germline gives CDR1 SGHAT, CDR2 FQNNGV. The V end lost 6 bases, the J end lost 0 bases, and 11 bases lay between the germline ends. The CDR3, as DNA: TGTGCCAGCAGACTCTGGGTTACGAACACCGGGGAGCTGTTTTTT. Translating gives CASRLWVTNTGELFF. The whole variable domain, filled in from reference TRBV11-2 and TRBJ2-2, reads EAGVAQSPRYKIIEKRQSVAFWCNPISGHATLYWYQQILGQGPKLLIQFQNNGVVDDSQLPKDRFSAERLKGVDSTLKIQPAKLEDSAVYLCASRLWVTNTGELFFGEGSRLTVL.

CDR3 in DNA: TGTGCCAGCAGCCGGCGACAGGGGGTTGATACGCAGTATTTT. This encodes CASSRRQGVDTQYF. V usage is TRBV7-2 and J usage is TRBJ2-3; TRBD1 matches 9 bases. J gave up 6 bases and V 5 bases, and 6 bases lay outside the gene matches. The CDR3 is made up of 14 amino acids. Germline assignment: CDR1 SGHTA and CDR2 FQGNSA. Combining the CDR3 with reference TRBV7-2 and TRBJ2-3 gives the whole variable domain GAGVSQSPSNKVTEKGKDVELRCDPISGHTALYWYRQSLGQGLEFLIYFQGNSAPDKSGLPSDRFSAERTGGSVSTLTIQRTQQEDSAVYLCASSRRQGVDTQYFGPGTRLTVL.

CDR3: CASSLIRTVAKNIQYF. In nucleotides, the CDR3 is TGTGCCAGCAGCTTAATTCGGACAGTGGCCAAAAACATTCAGTACTTC. The rearrangement joins TRBV7-9 to TRBJ2-4; the D gene is possibly TRBD1 (6 bases). The CDR3 is 16 amino acids. V was shortened by 2 bases and J by 1 base, with 12 bases between the two germline ends. The germline V gene encodes CDR1 SEHNR and CDR2 FQNEAQ (reference sequence).

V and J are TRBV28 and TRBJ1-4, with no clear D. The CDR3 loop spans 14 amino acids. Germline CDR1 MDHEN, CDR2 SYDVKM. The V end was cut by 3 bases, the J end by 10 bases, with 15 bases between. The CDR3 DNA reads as TGTGCCAGCAGTTTGCGCCCCCTCAGCGGAAAACTGTTTTTT. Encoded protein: CASSLRPLSGKLFF. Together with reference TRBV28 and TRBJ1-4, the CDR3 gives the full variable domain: DVKVTQSSRYLVKRTGEKVFLECVQDMDHENMFWYRQDPGLGLRLIYFSYDVKMKEKGDIPEGYSVSREKKERFSLILESASTNQTSMYLCASSLRPLSGKLFFGSGTQLSVL.